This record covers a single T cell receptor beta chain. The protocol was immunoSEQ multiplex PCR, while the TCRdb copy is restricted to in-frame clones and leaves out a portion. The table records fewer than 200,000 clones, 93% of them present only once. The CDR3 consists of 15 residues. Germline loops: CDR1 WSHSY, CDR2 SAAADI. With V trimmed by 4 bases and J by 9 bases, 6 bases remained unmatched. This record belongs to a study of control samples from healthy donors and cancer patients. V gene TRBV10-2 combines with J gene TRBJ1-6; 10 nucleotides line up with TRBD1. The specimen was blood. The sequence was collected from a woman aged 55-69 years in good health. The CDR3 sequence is CASSVRQGAFSPLHF. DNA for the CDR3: TGCGCCAGCAGTGTCCGACAGGGGGCGTTTTCACCCCTCCACTTT.